This T cell receptor beta chain appears in the sequencing data of a study of T cell responses to AZD1222 COVID-19 vaccine. About this clone itself: Its antigen is undetermined.

General study findings and limits: Just a handful of AZD1222 recipients were seropositive at baseline. The peak T cell response came first, and repertoires were sampled only after it. Within unmutated variant regions lay the reported targets of nearly half of spike-specific TCRs. Clonal diversity may have been underestimated, and the donors were mostly white British, with more females than males.

Data came from immunoSEQ multiplex PCR; TCRdb stores just in-frame clones and leaves some out. The sample carries about 190,000 clones, 94% recorded once. V was cut by 3 bases and J by 11 bases, with 15 bases left in between. Germline assignment: CDR1 LGHNA and CDR2 YNFKEQ. The CDR3 contains 13 residues. The J gene is TRBJ2-3, the V gene TRBV4-2; D gene unclear. The sequencing used peripheral blood, collected on day 0 of AZD1222 vaccination. The sequence derives from an adult in good health. The CDR3 spells CASSQASDPKQYF. CDR3 nucleotide sequence: TGTGCCAGCAGCCAGGCCTCGGACCCCAAGCAGTATTTT.